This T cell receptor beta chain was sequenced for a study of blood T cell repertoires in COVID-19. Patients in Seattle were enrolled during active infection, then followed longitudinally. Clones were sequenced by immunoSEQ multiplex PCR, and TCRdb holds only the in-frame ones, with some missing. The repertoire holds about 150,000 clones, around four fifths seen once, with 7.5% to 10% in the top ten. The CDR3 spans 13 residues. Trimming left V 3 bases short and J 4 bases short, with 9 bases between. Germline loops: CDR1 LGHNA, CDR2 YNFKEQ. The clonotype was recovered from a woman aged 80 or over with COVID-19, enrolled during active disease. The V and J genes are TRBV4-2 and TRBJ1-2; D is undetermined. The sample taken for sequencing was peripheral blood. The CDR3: CASSQMEGYGYTF. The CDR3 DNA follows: TGTGCCAGCAGCCAGATGGAGGGCTATGGCTACACCTTC.